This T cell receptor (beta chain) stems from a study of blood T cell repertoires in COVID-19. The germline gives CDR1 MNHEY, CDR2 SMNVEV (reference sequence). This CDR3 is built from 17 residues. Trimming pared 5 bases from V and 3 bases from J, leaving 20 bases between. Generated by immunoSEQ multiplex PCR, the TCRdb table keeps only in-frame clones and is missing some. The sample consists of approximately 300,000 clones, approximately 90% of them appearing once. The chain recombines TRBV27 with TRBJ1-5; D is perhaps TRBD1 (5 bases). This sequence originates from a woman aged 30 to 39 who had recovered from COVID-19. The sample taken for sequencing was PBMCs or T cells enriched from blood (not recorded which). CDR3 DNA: TGTGCCAGCAGTCCTATCCTGGCGGGGCGAGACAATCAGCCCCAGCATTTT. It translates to CASSPILAGRDNQPQHF.